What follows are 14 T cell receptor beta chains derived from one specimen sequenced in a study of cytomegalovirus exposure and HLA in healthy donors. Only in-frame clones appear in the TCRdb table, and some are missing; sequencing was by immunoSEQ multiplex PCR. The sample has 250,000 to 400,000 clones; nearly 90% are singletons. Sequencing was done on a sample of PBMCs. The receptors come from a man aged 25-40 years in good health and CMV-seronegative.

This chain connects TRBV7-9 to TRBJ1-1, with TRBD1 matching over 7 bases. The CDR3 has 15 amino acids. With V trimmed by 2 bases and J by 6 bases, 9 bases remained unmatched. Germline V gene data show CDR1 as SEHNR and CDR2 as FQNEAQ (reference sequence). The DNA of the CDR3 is TGTGCCAGCAGCTTACTCCCCACAGGGGACTCTGAAGCTTTCTTT. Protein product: CASSLLPTGDSEAFF.

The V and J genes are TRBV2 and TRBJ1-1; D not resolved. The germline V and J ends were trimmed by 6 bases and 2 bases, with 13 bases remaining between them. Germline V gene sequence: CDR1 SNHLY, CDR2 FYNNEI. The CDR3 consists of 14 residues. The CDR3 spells CASSALTQNTEAFF. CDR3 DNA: TGTGCCAGCAGCGCACTGACACAAAACACTGAAGCTTTCTTT.

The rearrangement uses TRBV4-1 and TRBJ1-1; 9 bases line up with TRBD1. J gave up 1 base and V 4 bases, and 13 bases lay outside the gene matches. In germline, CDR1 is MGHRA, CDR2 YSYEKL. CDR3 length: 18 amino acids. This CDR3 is CASSRDNRGRGGNTEAFF. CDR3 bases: TGCGCCAGCAGCCGAGACAACAGGGGGCGAGGAGGGAACACTGAAGCTTTCTTT.

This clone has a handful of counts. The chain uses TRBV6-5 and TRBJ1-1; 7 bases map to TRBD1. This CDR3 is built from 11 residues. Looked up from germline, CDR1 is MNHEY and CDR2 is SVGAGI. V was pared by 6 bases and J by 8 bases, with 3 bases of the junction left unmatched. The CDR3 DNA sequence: TGTGCCAGCAGCCGACAGGGCGAAGCTTTCTTT. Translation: CASSRQGEAFF.

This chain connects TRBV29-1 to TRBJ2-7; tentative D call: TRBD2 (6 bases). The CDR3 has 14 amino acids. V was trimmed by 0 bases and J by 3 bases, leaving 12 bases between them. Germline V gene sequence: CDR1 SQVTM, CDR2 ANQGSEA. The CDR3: CSVEDSHGGYEQYF. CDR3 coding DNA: TGCAGCGTTGAAGATTCGCACGGGGGCTACGAGCAGTACTTC.

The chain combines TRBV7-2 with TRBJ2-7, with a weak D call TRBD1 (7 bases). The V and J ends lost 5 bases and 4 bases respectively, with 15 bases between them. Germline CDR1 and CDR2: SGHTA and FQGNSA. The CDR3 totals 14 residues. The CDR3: CASSTRDRRYEQYF. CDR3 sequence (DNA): TGTGCCAGCAGCACGCGGGACAGAAGATACGAGCAGTACTTC.

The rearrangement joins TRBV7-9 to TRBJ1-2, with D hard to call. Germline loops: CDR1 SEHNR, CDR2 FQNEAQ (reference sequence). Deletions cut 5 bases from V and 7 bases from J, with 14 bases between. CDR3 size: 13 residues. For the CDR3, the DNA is TGTGCCAGCAGCCCCGGGAATTTAGGTGGCTACACCTTC. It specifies CASSPGNLGGYTF. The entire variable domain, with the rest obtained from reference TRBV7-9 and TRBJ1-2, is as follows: DTGVSQNPRHKITKRGQNVTFRCDPISEHNRLYWYRQTLGQGPEFLTYFQNEAQLEKSRLLSDRFSAERPKGSFSTLEIQRTEQGDSAMYLCASSPGNLGGYTFGSGTRLTVV.

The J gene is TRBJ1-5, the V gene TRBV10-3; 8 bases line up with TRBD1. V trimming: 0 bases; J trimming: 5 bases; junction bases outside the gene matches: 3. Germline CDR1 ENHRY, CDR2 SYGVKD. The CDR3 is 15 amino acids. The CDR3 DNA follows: TGTGCCATCAGTGAGTCGACGACAGGGGATCAGCCCCAGCATTTT. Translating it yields CAISESTTGDQPQHF.

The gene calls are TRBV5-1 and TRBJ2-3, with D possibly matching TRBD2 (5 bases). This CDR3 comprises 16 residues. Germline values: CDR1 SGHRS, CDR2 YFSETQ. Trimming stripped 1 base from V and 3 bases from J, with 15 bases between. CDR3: CASSLRPSSKTDTQYF. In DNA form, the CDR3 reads TGCGCCAGCAGCTTGAGGCCTAGCTCTAAAACAGATACGCAGTATTTT.

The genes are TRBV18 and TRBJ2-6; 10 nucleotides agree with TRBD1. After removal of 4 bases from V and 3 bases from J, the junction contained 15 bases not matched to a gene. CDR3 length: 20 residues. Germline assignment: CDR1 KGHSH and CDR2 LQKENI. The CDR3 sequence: CASSRTNTGTGVLGANVLTF. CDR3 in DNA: TGTGCCAGCTCACGCACAAATACCGGGACAGGGGTACTTGGGGCCAACGTCCTGACTTTC. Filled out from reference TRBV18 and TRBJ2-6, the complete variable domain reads NAGVMQNPRHLVRRRGQEARLRCSPMKGHSHVYWYRQLPEEGLKFMVYLQKENIIDESGMPKERFSAEFPKEGPSILRIQQVVRGDSAAYFCASSRTNTGTGVLGANVLTFGAGSRLTVL.

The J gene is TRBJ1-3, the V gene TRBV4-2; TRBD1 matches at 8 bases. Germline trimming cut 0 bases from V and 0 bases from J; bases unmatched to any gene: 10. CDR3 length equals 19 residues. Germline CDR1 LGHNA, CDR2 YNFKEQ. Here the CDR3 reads CASSQDWGDRRLSGNTIYF. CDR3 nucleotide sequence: TGTGCCAGCAGCCAAGACTGGGGGGACAGGAGACTCTCTGGAAACACCATATATTTT.

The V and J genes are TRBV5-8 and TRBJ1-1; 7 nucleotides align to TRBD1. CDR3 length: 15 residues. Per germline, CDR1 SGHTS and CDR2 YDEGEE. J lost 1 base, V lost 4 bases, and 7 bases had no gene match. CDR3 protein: CASSLRQGTNTEAFF. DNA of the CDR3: TGTGCCAGCAGCCTAAGACAGGGAACGAACACTGAAGCTTTCTTT.

CDR3 in amino acids: CASSLGSGGDEQFF. In nucleotides, the CDR3 is TGTGCCAGCAGCTTGGGATCCGGGGGAGATGAGCAGTTCTTC. The gene calls are TRBV5-6 and TRBJ2-1, with D possibly TRBD2 on 6 matching bases. V lost 0 bases to trimming and J lost 8 bases, with 12 bases between them. Germline V lookup: CDR1 SGHDT, CDR2 YYEEEE. The CDR3 is 14 amino acids. The whole variable domain, filled in from reference TRBV5-6 and TRBJ2-1, reads DAGVTQSPTHLIKTRGQQVTLRCSPKSGHDTVSWYQQALGQGPQFIFQYYEEEERQRGNFPDRFSGHQFPNYSSELNVNALLLGDSALYLCASSLGSGGDEQFFGPGTRLTVL.

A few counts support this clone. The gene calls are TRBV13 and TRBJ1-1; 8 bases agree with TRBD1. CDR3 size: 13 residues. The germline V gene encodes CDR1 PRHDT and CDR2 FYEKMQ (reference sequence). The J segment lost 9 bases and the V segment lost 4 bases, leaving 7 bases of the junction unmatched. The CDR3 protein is CASSSDRGLQAFF. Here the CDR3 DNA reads TGTGCCAGCAGCTCTGACAGGGGTCTTCAAGCTTTCTTT.